Presented here are 3 T cell receptor beta chains from one specimen sequenced in a study of T cell repertoires in cytomegalovirus infection. TCRdb re-derived calls from the reads in MiXCR, one entry per CDR3 protein. The top ten hold about an eighth of the sample, which has 650,000 to 900,000 distinct CDR3 sequences, over 25% seen once. These receptors lack a known antigen. The sequenced sample was cultured CD8+ T cells from PBMCs, obtained from culture after CMV antigen stimulation. Source of these receptors: a human donor in good health (CMV status not recorded). Some clones in this sample may be carry-over from other donors' samples.

On this clonotype: A much larger clone sits a single nucleotide away, making a read error possible. J is TRBJ1-1 and V is TRBV14; no clear D. The germline V and J ends were trimmed by 2 bases and 1 base, with 5 bases remaining between them. The V gene's germline CDR1 is SGHDN and CDR2 FVKESK. This CDR3 contains 13 residues. CDR3: CASSQYKNTEAFF. The CDR3, as DNA: TGTGCCAGCAGCCAATACAAGAACACTGAAGCTTTCTTT.

V is TRBV7-4 and J is TRBJ2-7, with 9 nucleotides matching TRBD1. After removal of 4 bases from V and 11 bases from J, the junction contained 15 bases not matched to a gene. CDR3 length: 15 amino acids. Germline CDR1 and CDR2: SGHVT and SQSDAQ. The CDR3 here is CASSSGTGPSSEEYF. CDR3 nucleotide sequence: TGTGCCAGCAGCTCCGGGACAGGGCCTTCATCGGAGGAGTACTTC.

This clonotype has a handful of counts. The CDR3 DNA follows: TGTGCCACCAGTGTGGGCAGCAGACCCGGGGAGCTGTTTTTT. It translates to CATSVGSRPGELFF. This chain joins TRBV24-1 and TRBJ2-2; no reliable D call. Germline values: CDR1 KGHDR, CDR2 SFDVKD. The V gene lost 5 bases and the J gene lost 6 bases, with 12 bases spanning the gap. CDR3 length equals 14 residues.